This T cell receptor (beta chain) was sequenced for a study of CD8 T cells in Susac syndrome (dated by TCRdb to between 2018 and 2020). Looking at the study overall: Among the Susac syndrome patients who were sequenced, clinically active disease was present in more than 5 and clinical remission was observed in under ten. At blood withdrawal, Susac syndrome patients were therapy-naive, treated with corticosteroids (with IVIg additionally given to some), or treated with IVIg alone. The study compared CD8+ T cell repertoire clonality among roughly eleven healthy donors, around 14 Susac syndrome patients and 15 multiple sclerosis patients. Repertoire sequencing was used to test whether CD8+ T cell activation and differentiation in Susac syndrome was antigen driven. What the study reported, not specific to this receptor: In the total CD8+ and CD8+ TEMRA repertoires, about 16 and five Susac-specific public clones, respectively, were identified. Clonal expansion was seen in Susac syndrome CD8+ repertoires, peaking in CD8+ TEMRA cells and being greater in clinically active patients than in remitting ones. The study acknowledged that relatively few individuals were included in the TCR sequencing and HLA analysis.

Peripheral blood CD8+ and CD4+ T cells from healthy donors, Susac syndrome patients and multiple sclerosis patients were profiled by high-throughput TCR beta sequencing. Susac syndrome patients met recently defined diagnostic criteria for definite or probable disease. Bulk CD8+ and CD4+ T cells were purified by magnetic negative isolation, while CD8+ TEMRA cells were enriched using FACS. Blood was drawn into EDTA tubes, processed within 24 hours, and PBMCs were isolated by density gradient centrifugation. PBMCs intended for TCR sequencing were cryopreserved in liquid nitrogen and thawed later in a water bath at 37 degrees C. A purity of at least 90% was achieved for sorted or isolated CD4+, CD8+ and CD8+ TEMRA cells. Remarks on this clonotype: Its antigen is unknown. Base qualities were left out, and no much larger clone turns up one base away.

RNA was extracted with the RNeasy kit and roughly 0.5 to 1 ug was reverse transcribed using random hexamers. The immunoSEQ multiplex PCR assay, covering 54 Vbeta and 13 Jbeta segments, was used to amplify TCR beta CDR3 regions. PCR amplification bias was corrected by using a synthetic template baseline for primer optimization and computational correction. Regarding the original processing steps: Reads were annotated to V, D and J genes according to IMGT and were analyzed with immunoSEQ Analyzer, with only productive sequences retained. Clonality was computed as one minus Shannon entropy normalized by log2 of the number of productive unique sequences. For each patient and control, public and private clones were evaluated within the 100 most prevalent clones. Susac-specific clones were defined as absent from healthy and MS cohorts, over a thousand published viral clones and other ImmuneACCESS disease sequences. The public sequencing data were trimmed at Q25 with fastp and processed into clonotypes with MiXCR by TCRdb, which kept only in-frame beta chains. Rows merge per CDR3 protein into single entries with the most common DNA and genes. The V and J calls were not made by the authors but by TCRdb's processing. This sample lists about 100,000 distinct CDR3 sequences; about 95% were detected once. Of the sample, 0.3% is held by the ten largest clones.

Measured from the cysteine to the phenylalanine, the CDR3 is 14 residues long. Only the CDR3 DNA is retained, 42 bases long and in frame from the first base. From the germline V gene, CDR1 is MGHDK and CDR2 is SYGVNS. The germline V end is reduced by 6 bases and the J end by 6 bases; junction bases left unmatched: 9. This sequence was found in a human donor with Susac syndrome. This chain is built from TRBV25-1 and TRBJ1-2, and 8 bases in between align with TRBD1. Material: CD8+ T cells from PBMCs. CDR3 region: CASRSGTGFNGYTF. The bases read TGTGCCAGCAGATCCGGGACAGGATTTAATGGCTACACCTTC.